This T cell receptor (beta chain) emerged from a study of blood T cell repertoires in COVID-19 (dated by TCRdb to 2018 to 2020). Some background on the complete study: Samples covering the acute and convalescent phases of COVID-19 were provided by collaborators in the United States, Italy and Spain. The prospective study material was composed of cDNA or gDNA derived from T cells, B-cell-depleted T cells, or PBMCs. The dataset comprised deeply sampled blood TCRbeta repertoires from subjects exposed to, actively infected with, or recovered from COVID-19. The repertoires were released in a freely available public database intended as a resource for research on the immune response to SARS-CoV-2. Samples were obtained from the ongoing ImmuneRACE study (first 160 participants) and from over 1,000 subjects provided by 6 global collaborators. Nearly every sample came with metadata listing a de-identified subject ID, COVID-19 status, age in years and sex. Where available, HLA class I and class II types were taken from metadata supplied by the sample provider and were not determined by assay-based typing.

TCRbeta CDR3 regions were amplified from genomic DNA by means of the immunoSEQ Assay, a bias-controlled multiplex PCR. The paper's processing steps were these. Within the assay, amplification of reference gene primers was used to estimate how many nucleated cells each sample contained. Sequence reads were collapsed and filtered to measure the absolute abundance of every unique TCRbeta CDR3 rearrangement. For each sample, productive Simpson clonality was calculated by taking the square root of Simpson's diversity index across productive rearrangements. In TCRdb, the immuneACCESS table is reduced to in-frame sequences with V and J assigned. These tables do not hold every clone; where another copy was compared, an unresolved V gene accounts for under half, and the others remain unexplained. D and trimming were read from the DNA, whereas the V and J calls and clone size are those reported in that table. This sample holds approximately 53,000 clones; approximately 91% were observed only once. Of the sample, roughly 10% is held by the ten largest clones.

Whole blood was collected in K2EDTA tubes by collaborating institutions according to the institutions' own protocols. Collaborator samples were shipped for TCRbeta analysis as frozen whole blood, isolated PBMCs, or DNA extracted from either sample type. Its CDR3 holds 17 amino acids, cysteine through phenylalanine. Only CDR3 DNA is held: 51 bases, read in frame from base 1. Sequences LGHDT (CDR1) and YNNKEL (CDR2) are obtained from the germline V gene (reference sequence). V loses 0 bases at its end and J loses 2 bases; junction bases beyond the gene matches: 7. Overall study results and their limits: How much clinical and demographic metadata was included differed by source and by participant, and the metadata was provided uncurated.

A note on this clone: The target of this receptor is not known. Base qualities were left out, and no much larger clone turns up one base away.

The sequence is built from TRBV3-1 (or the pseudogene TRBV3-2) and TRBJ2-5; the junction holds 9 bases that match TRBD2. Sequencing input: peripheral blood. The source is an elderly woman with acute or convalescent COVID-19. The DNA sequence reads TGTGCCAGCAGCCAAGATAGAGGACTAGCGCGACAAGAGACCCAGTACTTC. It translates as CASSQDRGLARQETQYF.